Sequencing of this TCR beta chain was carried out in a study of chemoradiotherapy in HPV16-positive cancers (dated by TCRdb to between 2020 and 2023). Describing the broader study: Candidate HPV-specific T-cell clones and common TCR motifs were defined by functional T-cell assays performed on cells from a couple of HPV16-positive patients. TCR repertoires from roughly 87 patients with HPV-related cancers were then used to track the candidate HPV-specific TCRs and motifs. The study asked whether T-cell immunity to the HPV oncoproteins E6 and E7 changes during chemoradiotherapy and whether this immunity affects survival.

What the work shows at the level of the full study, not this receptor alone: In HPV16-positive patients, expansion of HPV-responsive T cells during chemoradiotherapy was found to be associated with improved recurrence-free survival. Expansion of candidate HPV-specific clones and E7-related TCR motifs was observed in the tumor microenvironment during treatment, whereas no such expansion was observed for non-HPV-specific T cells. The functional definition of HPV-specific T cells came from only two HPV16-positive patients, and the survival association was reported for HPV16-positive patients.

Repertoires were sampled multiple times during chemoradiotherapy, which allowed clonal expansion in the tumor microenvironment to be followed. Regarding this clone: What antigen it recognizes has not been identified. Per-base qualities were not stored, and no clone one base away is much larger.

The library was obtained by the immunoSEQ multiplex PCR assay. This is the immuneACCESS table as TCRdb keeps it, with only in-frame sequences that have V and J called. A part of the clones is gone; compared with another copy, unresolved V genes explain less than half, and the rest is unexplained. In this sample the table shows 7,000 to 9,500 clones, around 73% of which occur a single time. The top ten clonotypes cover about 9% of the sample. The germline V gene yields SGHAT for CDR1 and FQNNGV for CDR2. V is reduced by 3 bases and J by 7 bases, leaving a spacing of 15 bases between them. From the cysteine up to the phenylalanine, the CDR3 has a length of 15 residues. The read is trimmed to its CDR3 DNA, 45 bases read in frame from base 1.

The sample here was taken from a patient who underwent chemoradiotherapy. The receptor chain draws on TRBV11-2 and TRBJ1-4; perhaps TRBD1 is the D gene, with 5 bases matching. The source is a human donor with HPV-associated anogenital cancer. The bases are TGTGCCAGCAGCTTCACAGGTTCATGGGGTGAAAAACTGTTTTTT. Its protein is CASSFTGSWGEKLFF.